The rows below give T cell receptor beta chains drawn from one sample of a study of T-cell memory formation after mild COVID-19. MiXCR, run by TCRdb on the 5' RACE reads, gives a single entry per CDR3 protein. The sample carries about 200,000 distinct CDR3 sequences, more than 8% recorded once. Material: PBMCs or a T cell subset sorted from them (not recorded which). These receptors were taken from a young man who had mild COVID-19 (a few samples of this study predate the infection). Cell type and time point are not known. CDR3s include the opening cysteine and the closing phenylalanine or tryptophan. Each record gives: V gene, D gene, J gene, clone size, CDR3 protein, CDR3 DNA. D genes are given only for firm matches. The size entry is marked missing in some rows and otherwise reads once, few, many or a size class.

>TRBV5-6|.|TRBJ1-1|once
CASSGQRNTEAFF
TGTGCCAGCAGCGGACAGCGGAACACTGAAGCTTTCTTT
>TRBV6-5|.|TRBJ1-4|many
CASRLQGSTNEKLFF
TGTGCCAGCAGACTCCAGGGTTCAACTAATGAAAAACTGTTTTTT
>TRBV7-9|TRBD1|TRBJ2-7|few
CASSPGTVYEPYF
TGTGCCAGCAGCCCCGGGACAGTCTACGAGCCCTACTTC
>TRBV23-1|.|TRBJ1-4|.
CASSQPGRGQLMKNCFF
.
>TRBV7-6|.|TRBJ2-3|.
CASSSGGAGHTDTQYF
TGTGCCAGCAGCTCTGGGGGCGCGGGGCACACAGATACGCAGTATTTT
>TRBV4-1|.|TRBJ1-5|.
CASSQEGSYQPQHF
TGCGCCAGCAGCCAAGAGGGCAGCTATCAGCCCCAGCATTTT
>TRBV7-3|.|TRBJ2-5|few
CASSRIPGNLETQYF
TGTGCCAGCAGCCGAATACCAGGGAATCTTGAGACCCAGTACTTC
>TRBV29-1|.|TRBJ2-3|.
CSVDDVTDTQYF
TGCAGCGTTGACGACGTCACAGATACGCAGTATTTT
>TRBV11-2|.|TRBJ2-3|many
CASPASRGGRTDTQYF
TGTGCCAGCCCAGCTTCCAGGGGGGGCCGCACAGATACGCAGTATTTT
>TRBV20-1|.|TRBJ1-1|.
CSARGGFTEAFF
TGCAGTGCTAGGGGGGGGTTCACTGAAGCTTTCTTT
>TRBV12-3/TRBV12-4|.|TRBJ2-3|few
CASGPLDTQYF
TGTGCCAGCGGCCCGTTGGATACGCAGTATTTT
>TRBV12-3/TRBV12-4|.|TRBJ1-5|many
CASSSENTNQPQHF
TGTGCCAGCAGTTCAGAAAATACCAATCAGCCCCAGCATTTT
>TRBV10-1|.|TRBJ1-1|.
CASSEYSTGTEAFF
TGCGCCAGCAGTGAATACTCCACAGGGACTGAAGCTTTCTTT
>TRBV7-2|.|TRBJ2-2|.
CASSPARGGANTGELFF
TGTGCCAGCAGCCCCGCCCGAGGGGGGGCTAACACCGGGGAGCTGTTTTTT
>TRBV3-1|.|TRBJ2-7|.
CASSRDIDYEQYF
TGTGCCAGCAGCCGGGACATTGATTACGAGCAGTACTTC
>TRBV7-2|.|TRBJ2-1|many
CASSLGLTGSNEQFF
TGTGCCAGCAGCTTAGGATTAACAGGGAGTAATGAGCAGTTCTTC
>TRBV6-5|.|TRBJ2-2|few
CASRNPGTLGELFF
TGTGCCAGCAGGAACCCCGGGACACTCGGGGAGCTGTTTTTT